These 6 T cell receptor beta chains were sequenced from one sample in a study of PD-1 blockade in classical Hodgkin lymphoma. Libraries were prepared by immunoSEQ multiplex PCR; TCRdb keeps only in-frame clonotypes and omits some of them. This table holds 150,000 or so clones, approximately 81% found once. Every patient experienced relapse after autologous stem cell transplantation, and brentuximab vedotin exposure varied. Sequencing was performed on peripheral blood mononuclear cells (PBMCs), taken before the second cycle of nivolumab. All receptors derive from a human donor with classical Hodgkin lymphoma.

The chain carries TRBV6-1 and TRBJ1-5, with 8 bases lining up with TRBD1. The CDR3 loop spans 16 amino acids. Per the germline V gene, CDR1 is MNHNS and CDR2 is SASEGT. The J segment lost 6 bases and the V segment lost 4 bases, leaving 11 bases of the junction unmatched. This chain's CDR3 is CASSVMQGAFGQPQHF. CDR3 bases: TGTGCCAGCAGTGTTATGCAGGGGGCTTTCGGTCAGCCCCAGCATTTT.

The rearrangement uses TRBV7-3 and TRBJ2-3; D perhaps matches TRBD1 (6 bases). CDR1 is SGHTA and CDR2 is FQGTGA in the germline V gene. V was pared by 5 bases and J by 6 bases, with 12 bases between. CDR3 length equals 13 residues. The DNA for the CDR3 is TGTGCCAGCAGCCCTACCACAGGGGATACGCAGTATTTT. The encoded protein is CASSPTTGDTQYF.

This clone was detected only once. The chain is built from TRBV4-1 and TRBJ2-3, with a weak D call TRBD2 (6 bases). The V gene's germline CDR1 is MGHRA and CDR2 YSYEKL. Between the trimmed V and J ends, which lost 3 bases and 2 bases, there was a span of 18 bases. The CDR3 is 17 amino acids. CDR3 sequence reads: CASSHNYGEVITDTQYF. CDR3 bases: TGCGCCAGCAGCCACAATTACGGGGAGGTAATCACAGATACGCAGTATTTT.

This chain uses TRBV30 with TRBJ1-3, with a possible D match to TRBD1 (6 bases). Trimming pared 2 bases from V and 4 bases from J, leaving 15 bases between. Germline V lookup: CDR1 GTSNPN, CDR2 SVGIG (reference sequence). The CDR3 sequence is 15 residues long. CDR3 amino acids: CAWSHWGGAGNTIYF. The CDR3 DNA follows: TGTGCCTGGAGTCACTGGGGGGGCGCGGGAAACACCATATATTTT. Using reference TRBV30 and TRBJ1-3 for the parts outside the CDR3, the full variable domain is SQTIHQWPATLVQPVGSPLSLECTVEGTSNPNLYWYRQAAGRGLQLLFYSVGIGQISSEVPQNLSASRPQDRQFILSSKKLLLSDSGFYLCAWSHWGGAGNTIYFGEGSWLTVV.

Many counts were recorded for this clone. The J gene is TRBJ1-5, the V gene TRBV7-8; D not resolved. CDR1 SGHVS and CDR2 FQNEAQ come from the germline V gene. The CDR3 extends over 15 amino acids. Trimming left V 1 base short and J 7 bases short, with 14 bases between. The CDR3 region has the DNA TGTGCCAGCAGCTTAGGGAGGCGAAGGGTGCAGCCCCAGCATTTT. Its protein product is CASSLGRRRVQPQHF. Filled out from reference TRBV7-8 and TRBJ1-5, the complete variable domain reads GAGVSQSPRYKVAKRGQDVALRCDPISGHVSLFWYQQALGQGPEFLTYFQNEAQLDKSGLPSDRFFAERPEGSVSTLKIQRTQQEDSAVYLCASSLGRRRVQPQHFGDGTRLSIL.

V usage is TRBV7-9 and J usage is TRBJ2-7; tentative D call: TRBD2 (5 bases). Between the trimmed V and J ends, which lost 5 bases and 2 bases, there was a span of 16 bases. Germline CDR1 is SEHNR and CDR2 is FQNEAQ (reference sequence). There are 15 residues in the CDR3. DNA of the CDR3: TGTGCCAGCAGCGACGGGGTTACAAATCCCTACGAGCAGTACTTC. This codes for CASSDGVTNPYEQYF.